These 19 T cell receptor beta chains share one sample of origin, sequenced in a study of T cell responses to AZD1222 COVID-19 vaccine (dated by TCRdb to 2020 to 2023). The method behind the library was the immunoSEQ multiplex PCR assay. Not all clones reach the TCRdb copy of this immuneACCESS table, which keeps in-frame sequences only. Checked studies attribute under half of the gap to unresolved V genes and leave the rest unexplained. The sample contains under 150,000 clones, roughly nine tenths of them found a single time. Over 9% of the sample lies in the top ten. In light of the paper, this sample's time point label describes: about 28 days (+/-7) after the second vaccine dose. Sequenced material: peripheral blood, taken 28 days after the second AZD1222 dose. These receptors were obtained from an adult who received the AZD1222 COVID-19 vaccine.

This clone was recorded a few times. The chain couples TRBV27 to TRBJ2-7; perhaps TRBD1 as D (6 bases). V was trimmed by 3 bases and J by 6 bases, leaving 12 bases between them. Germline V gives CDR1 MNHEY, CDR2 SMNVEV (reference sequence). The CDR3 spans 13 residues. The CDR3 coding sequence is TGTGCCAGCAGTTTGACAGGCCCCCTCGAGCAGTACTTC. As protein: CASSLTGPLEQYF.

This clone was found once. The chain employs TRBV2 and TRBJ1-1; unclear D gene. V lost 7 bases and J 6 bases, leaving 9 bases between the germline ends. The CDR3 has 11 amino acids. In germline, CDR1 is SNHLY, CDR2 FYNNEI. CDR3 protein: CASTGLAEAFF. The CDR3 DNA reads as TGTGCCAGCACTGGACTCGCTGAAGCTTTCTTT.

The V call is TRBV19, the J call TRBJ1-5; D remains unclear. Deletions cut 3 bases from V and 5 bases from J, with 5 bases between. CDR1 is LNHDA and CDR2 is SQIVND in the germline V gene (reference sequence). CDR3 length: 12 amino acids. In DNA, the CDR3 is TGTGCCAGTAGTATCAGCGATCAGCCCCAGCATTTT. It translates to CASSISDQPQHF.

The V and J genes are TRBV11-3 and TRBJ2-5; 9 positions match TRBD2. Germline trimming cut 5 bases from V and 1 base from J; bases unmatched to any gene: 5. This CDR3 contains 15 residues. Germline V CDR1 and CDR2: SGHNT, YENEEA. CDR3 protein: CASSLLAGSQETQYF. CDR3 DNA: TGTGCCAGCAGCCTTCTAGCGGGATCCCAAGAGACCCAGTACTTC.

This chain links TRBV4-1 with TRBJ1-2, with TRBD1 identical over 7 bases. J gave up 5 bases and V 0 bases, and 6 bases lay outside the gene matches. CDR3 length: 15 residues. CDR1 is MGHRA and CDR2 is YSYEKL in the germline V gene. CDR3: CASSQDPVQGYGYTF. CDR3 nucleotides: TGCGCCAGCAGCCAAGACCCGGTACAGGGGTATGGCTACACCTTC.

The CDR3 protein is CASSLGTDYGYTF. The CDR3 DNA reads as TGTGCCAGCAGCTTGGGGACAGACTATGGCTACACCTTC. The chain carries TRBV7-6 and TRBJ1-2; 7 nucleotides line up with TRBD1. CDR3 length: 13 residues. The germline gives CDR1 SGHVS, CDR2 FNYEAQ. V shed 3 bases and J 3 bases; nucleotides not matched to a gene: 1.

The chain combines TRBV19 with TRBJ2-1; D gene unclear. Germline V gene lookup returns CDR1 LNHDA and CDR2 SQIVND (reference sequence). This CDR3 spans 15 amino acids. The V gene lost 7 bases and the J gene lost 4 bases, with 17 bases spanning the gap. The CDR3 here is CASTSAPGYYNEQFF. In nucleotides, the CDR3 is TGTGCCAGTACCTCCGCGCCTGGATATTACAATGAGCAGTTCTTC. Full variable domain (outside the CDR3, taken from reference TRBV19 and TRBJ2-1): DGGITQSPKYLFRKEGQNVTLSCEQNLNHDAMYWYRQDPGQGLRLIYYSQIVNDFQKGDIAEGYSVSREKKESFPLTVTSAQKNPTAFYLCASTSAPGYYNEQFFGPGTRLTVL.

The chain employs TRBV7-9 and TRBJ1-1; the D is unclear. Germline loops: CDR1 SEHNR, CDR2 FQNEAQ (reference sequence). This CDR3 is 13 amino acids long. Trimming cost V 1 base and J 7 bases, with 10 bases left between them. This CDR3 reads CASSLVPGGEAFF. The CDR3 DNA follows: TGTGCCAGCAGCTTAGTGCCCGGCGGTGAAGCTTTCTTT.

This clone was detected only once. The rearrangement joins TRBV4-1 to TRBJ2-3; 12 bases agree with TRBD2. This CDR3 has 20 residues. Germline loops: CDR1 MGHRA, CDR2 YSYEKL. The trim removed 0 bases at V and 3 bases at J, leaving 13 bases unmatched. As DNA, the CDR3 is TGCGCCAGCAGCCAAGATCTTTGGTCTAGCGGGGGGGTTTGTACAGATACGCAGTATTTT. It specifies CASSQDLWSSGGVCTDTQYF.

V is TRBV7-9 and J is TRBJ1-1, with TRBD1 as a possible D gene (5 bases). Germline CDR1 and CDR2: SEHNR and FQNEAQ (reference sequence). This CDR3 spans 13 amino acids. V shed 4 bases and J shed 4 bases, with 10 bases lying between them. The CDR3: CASSSGGSTEAFF. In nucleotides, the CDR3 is TGTGCCAGCAGCTCGGGGGGGAGCACTGAAGCTTTCTTT.

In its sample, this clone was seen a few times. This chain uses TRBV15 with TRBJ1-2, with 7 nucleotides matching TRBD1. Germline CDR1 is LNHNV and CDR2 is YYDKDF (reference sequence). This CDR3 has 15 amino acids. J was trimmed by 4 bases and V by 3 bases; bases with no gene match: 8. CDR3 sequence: CATSRGTEGIYGYTF. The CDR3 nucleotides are TGTGCCACCAGCAGGGGGACAGAGGGGATCTATGGCTACACCTTC.

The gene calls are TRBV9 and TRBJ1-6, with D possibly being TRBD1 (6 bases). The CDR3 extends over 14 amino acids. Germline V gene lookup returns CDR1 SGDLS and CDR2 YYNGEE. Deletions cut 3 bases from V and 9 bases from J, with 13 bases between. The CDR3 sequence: CASSEQGTGSPLHF. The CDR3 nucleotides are TGTGCCAGCAGCGAACAGGGTACGGGTTCACCCCTCCACTTT.

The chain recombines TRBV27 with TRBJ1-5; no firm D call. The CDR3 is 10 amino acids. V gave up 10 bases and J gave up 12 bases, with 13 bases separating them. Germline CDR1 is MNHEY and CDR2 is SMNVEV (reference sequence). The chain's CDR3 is CAILPGGQHF. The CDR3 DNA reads TGTGCCATCTTACCGGGAGGCCAGCATTTT.

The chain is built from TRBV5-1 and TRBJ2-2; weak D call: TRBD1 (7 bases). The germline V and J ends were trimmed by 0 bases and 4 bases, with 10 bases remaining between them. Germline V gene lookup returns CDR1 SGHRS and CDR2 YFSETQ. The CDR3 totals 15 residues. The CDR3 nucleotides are TGCGCCAGCAGCTTGGTCCAGGGGGGCACCGGGGAGCTGTTTTTT. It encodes CASSLVQGGTGELFF.

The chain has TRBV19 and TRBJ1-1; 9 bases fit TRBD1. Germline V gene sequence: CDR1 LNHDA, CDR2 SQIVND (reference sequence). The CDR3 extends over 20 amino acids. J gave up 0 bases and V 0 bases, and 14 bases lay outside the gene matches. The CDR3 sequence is CASSIDRTGVGFGMNTEAFF. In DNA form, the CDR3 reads TGTGCCAGTAGTATAGATCGGACAGGGGTCGGCTTTGGGATGAACACTGAAGCTTTCTTT.

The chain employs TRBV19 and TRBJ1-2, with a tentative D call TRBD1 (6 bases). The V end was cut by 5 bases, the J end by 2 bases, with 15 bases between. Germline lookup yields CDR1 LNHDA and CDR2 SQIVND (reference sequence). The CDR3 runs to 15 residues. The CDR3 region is CASSPGQFPNYGYTF. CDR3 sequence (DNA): TGTGCCAGTAGTCCAGGACAGTTCCCAAACTATGGCTACACCTTC.

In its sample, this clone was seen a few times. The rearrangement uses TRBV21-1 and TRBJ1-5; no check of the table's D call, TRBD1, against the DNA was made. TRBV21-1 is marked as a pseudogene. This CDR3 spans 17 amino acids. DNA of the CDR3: TGTGCCAGCAGCAAAGGAGGGGACAGCGGACCTAATCAGCCCCAGCATTTT. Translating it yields CASSKGGDSGPNQPQHF.

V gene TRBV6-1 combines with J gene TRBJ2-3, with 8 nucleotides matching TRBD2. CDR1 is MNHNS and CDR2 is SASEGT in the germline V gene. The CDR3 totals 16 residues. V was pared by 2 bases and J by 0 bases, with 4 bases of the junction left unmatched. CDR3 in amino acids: CASSEFSGTSTDTQYF. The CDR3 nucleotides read TGTGCCAGCAGTGAATTTAGCGGGACTAGCACAGATACGCAGTATTTT.

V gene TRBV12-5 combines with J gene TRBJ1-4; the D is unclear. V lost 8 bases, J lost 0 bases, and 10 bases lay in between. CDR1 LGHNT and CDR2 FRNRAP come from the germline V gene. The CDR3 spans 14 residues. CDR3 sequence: CASSGDATNEKLFF. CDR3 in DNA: TGTGCTAGTTCCGGAGATGCAACTAATGAAAAACTGTTTTTT.